This T cell receptor beta chain originates from a study of blood T cell repertoires in COVID-19 (TCRdb year 2020). Describing the broader study: Collaborator samples came from the United States, Italy and Spain and covered acute and convalescent phases of COVID-19. The prospective study material was composed of cDNA or gDNA derived from T cells, B-cell-depleted T cells, or PBMCs. Deeply sampled blood TCRbeta repertoires from subjects exposed to, actively infected with, or recovered from COVID-19 were included in the dataset. The repertoires were released in a freely available public database intended as a resource for research on the immune response to SARS-CoV-2. The samples were drawn from the first 160 participants of the ongoing ImmuneRACE study and from 950 to 1,500 subjects provided by 6 global collaborators. The sample metadata nearly always contained a de-identified subject ID, COVID-19 status, age in years and sex. HLA class I and class II types, where available, came from metadata supplied by the sample provider rather than from assay-based typing. Overall results and qualifications from the work: How much clinical and demographic metadata was included differed by source and by participant, and the metadata was provided uncurated.

Whole blood was collected in K2EDTA tubes by collaborating institutions according to the institutions' own protocols. For TCRbeta analysis, collaborator samples were shipped as frozen whole blood, as isolated PBMCs, or as DNA extracted from either sample type. Remarks on this clone: Its antigen remains unidentified. No base quality values were provided; no much bigger clone lies one nucleotide off.

TCRbeta CDR3 regions were amplified from genomic DNA using the immunoSEQ Assay, a bias-controlled multiplex PCR. In the paper's pipeline: Within the assay, amplification of reference gene primers was used to estimate how many nucleated cells each sample contained. To quantify the absolute abundance of each unique TCRbeta CDR3 rearrangement, sequence reads were collapsed and filtered. For each sample, productive Simpson clonality was calculated by taking the square root of Simpson's diversity index across productive rearrangements. TCRdb mirrors the immuneACCESS table, restricted to in-frame sequences. Some clones are absent from its copies; in checked studies, under half trace to an unresolved V gene, and the reason for the others is unknown. V, J and clone size derive from that table, while D and trimming were established from the DNA sequence. The sample table shows roughly 200,000 clones, and around four fifths are seen once. Clones ranked in the top ten supply 5.1% of the sample.

The sequence was obtained from a woman in her seventies with active or convalescent COVID-19. Sample: peripheral blood.

The DNA reads TGTGCCAGCAGAACCCTCCAGCGGGGCAATGAGCAGTTCTTC. Translated, it reads CASRTLQRGNEQFF. The sequence links TRBV6-5 to TRBJ2-1, with 7 bases matching TRBD2. Measured from the cysteine to the phenylalanine, the CDR3 is 14 residues long. The read is trimmed to its CDR3 DNA, 42 bases read in frame from base 1. Clipping removes 6 bases from V and 6 bases from J, with 8 as the unmatched junction base count. According to the germline V gene, CDR1 reads MNHEY and CDR2 reads SVGAGI.